Reported below is one TCR beta chain. As yet, its antigen is unknown. Sequencing used cDNA as its template, made by extracting RNA and reverse transcribing it. Libraries were prepared by immunoSEQ multiplex PCR; TCRdb keeps only in-frame clonotypes and omits some of them. This table holds approximately 180,000 clones, about 48% found once. The treatment here: oral pan-JAK inhibitor, 5-10 mg twice daily. This record belongs to a study of CD8+ T cells in alopecia areata. General study results and limits: Expanded CD8+ clones among the top 100, and scalp clonality, were significantly decreased by tofacitinib. The study found that many expanded lesional clones persisted in scalp and blood during tofacitinib.

V lost 1 base to trimming and J lost 5 bases; unmatched junction nucleotides: 4. The CDR3 has 15 amino acids. Germline CDR1 reads SEHNR; CDR2 reads FQNEAQ (reference sequence). The receptor comes from a human donor with alopecia areata. The gene calls are TRBV7-9 and TRBJ2-1; 8 bases match TRBD2. The sequences come from CD8+ T cells sorted from blood, collected at week 24, from a patient treated with tofacitinib. The CDR3 DNA follows: TGTGCCAGCAGCTTAGTTGGCGGGGGGAACAATGAGCAGTTCTTC. It is translated as CASSLVGGGNNEQFF.